This T cell receptor (beta chain) was observed in a study of cytomegalovirus exposure and HLA in healthy donors. Study-wide results and limits: The study found most TCR sequences rare, yet found some public TCRs in many donors. A link between a missense DCLRE1C variant and TCR beta V- and J-gene trimming emerged from a later analysis. HLA alleles were associated with fewer than 20,000 TCR beta sequences in a later analysis at 0.05 false discovery rate.

As concerns this clone: The antigen remains unidentified.

The ends were cut back, 0 bases at V and 3 bases at J, with 15 bases in the middle. Germline V gives CDR1 LNHNV, CDR2 YYDKDF (reference sequence). The CDR3 length is 17 residues. Researchers ran the PCR with 60 Vbeta and 13 Jbeta primers. Under the authors' procedure: An analysis performed later counted 81 million or so unique TCR beta chains (roughly 10 million of them shared). Clones were sequenced by immunoSEQ multiplex PCR, and TCRdb holds only the in-frame ones, with some missing. V and J calls plus clone size are reproduced from that table; the DNA served to infer D and trimming. The repertoire holds about 140,000 clones, with 70% to 85% as singletons.

The receptor's source is a man aged 30 to 45 in good health and CMV-seropositive. The J gene is TRBJ1-5, the V gene TRBV15, with D hard to call. What was sequenced was PBMCs. CDR3: CATSRDRLRAYNQPQHF. Written as DNA, the CDR3 is TGTGCCACCAGCAGAGATAGGTTGAGGGCATACAATCAGCCCCAGCATTTT. The variable domain in full, with the rest retrieved from reference TRBV15 and TRBJ1-5, is DAMVIQNPRYQVTQFGKPVTLSCSQTLNHNVMYWYQQKSSQAPKLLFHYYDKDFNNEADTPDNFQSRRPNTSFCFLDIRSPGLGDTAMYLCATSRDRLRAYNQPQHFGDGTRLSIL.